These 15 T cell receptor beta chains were sequenced from one sample in a study of tumor-infiltrating lymphocytes in localized non-small cell lung cancer. Clones were read by immunoSEQ multiplex PCR, and TCRdb kept only the in-frame ones, dropping some. Of approximately 17,000 clones listed, roughly two thirds were seen once; the top ten hold around 4.7%. The specimen was lung tumor tissue. These receptors originate from a human donor with non-small cell lung cancer.

The chain recombines TRBV7-3 with TRBJ2-1, with 7 bases lining up with TRBD1. The V and J ends lost 5 bases and 8 bases, in that order; junction bases with no gene match: 9. The germline V gene encodes CDR1 SGHTA and CDR2 FQGTGA. This CDR3 region has 14 residues. CDR3 region: CASSDGQVNDEQFF. In DNA form, the CDR3 reads TGTGCCAGCAGCGACGGACAGGTGAACGATGAGCAGTTCTTC.

The chain has TRBV5-1 and TRBJ2-7; 7 nucleotides agree with TRBD1. The CDR3 has 15 amino acids. Unmatched junction bases numbered 10, after V lost 4 bases and J lost 3 bases. Germline V gene sequence: CDR1 SGHRS, CDR2 YFSETQ. CDR3 residues: CASSLAGTAVYEQYF. CDR3 sequence (DNA): TGCGCCAGCAGCCTCGCCGGGACAGCTGTCTACGAGCAGTACTTC.

The rearrangement uses TRBV5-6 and TRBJ1-5; TRBD1 matches 8 bases. Germline V gives CDR1 SGHDT, CDR2 YYEEEE. The CDR3 runs to 16 residues. Losses at the gene ends were 2 bases for V and 0 bases for J; bases not matched to a gene: 4. The DNA for the CDR3 is TGTGCCAGCAGCTTTGGACAGGGAGATAGCAATCAGCCCCAGCATTTT. Translation gives CASSFGQGDSNQPQHF. Full variable domain (outside the CDR3, taken from reference TRBV5-6 and TRBJ1-5): DAGVTQSPTHLIKTRGQQVTLRCSPKSGHDTVSWYQQALGQGPQFIFQYYEEEERQRGNFPDRFSGHQFPNYSSELNVNALLLGDSALYLCASSFGQGDSNQPQHFGDGTRLSIL.

The chain links TRBV5-5 to TRBJ2-1; D not certain. Per germline, CDR1 SGHKS and CDR2 YYEKEE (reference sequence). V was cut by 4 bases and J by 8 bases, with 16 bases left in between. The CDR3 is 14 amino acids. CDR3 in DNA: TGTGCCAGCAGCCCCTGGGATGTCCGGGATGAGCAGTTCTTC. It specifies CASSPWDVRDEQFF.

The rearrangement uses TRBV11-1 and TRBJ2-1; 7 bases line up with TRBD2. Trimming removed 1 base from V and 0 bases from J; junction bases left unmatched: 0. The length of the CDR3 is 15 residues. Germline CDR1 and CDR2: SGHAT and FQDESV (reference sequence). The chain's CDR3 is CASSLGTSSYNEQFF. The CDR3 DNA follows: TGTGCCAGCAGCTTAGGGACTAGCTCCTACAATGAGCAGTTCTTC.

The chain employs TRBV28 and TRBJ1-1; D unresolved. Germline V CDR1 and CDR2: MDHEN, SYDVKM. This CDR3 spans 15 amino acids. With 6 bases removed from V and 2 bases from J, the gap between germline ends came to 16 bases. The CDR3 is CASSPNSGLNTEAFF. In DNA, the CDR3 is TGTGCCAGCAGCCCTAACTCGGGTCTTAACACTGAAGCTTTCTTT.

This chain uses TRBV28 with TRBJ2-2, with D perhaps matching TRBD2 (5 bases). The V gene's germline CDR1 is MDHEN and CDR2 SYDVKM. The CDR3 is made up of 13 amino acids. V dropped 5 bases and J dropped 6 bases, with 10 bases sitting between them. The CDR3 bases are TGTGCCAGCAGTCCCCCCGGGGCCGGGGAGCTGTTTTTT. Residues: CASSPPGAGELFF.

Comment on this clone: Other DNA sequences from this sample encode an identical CDR3 as well. The chain links TRBV5-8 to TRBJ2-7; D remains ambiguous. The CDR3 runs 13 residues. The germline V gene has CDR1 SGHTS and CDR2 YDEGEE. Trimming cost V 0 bases and J 1 base, with 5 bases left between them. The CDR3 loop reads CASSLAQSYEQYF. CDR3 nucleotide sequence: TGTGCCAGCAGCTTGGCACAGTCCTACGAGCAGTACTTC. Supplemented by reference TRBV5-8 and TRBJ2-7, the full variable domain reads EAGVTQSPTHLIKTRGQQATLRCSPISGHTSVYWYQQALGLGLQFLLWYDEGEERNRGNFPPRFSGRQFPNYSSELNVNALELEDSALYLCASSLAQSYEQYFGPGTRLTVT.

In its sample, this clone was seen a few times. The chain couples TRBV29-1 to TRBJ1-2; 7 nucleotides align to TRBD1. Germline V gene data show CDR1 as SQVTM and CDR2 as ANQGSEA. The ends lost 6 bases at V and 0 bases at J; junction bases unmatched: 1. The CDR3 length is 12 residues. CDR3 amino acids: CSVGTANYGYTF. CDR3 nucleotides: TGCAGCGTGGGGACAGCTAACTATGGCTACACCTTC. The full variable domain, rest sourced from reference TRBV29-1 and TRBJ1-2, is SAVISQKPSRDICQRGTSLTIQCQVDSQVTMMFWYRQQPGQSLTLIATANQGSEATYESGFVIDKFPISRPNLTFSTLTVSNMSPEDSSIYLCSVGTANYGYTFGSGTRLTVV.

The V and J genes are TRBV5-4 and TRBJ1-5; unclear D gene. The CDR3 consists of 15 residues. V lost 0 bases, J lost 5 bases, and 12 bases lay in between. Germline-derived CDR1 and CDR2 are SGHNT and YYREEE (reference sequence). CDR3 sequence (DNA): TGTGCCAGCAGCTTGGGTGCAGAACCTCATCAGCCCCAGCATTTT. Protein sequence: CASSLGAEPHQPQHF.

This chain joins TRBV4-1 and TRBJ2-3; 10 bases map to TRBD2. The CDR3 has 14 amino acids. Germline V gene lookup returns CDR1 MGHRA and CDR2 YSYEKL. Unmatched junction bases numbered 0, after V lost 0 bases and J lost 6 bases. The CDR3 sequence is CASSQELAGDTQYF. The CDR3 DNA is TGCGCCAGCAGCCAAGAACTAGCGGGGGATACGCAGTATTTT.

This clone was counted only a few times. The CDR3 reads CASSQDRQGRQPQHF. The CDR3 nucleotides are TGCGCCAGCAGCCAAGATCGACAGGGGAGGCAGCCCCAGCATTTT. The chain joins TRBV4-1 to TRBJ1-5, with 8 nucleotides matching TRBD1. The germline gives CDR1 MGHRA, CDR2 YSYEKL. Germline trimming cut 0 bases from V and 7 bases from J; bases unmatched to any gene: 5. The CDR3 is 15 amino acids.

The rearrangement links TRBV10-3 to TRBJ2-2; D is possibly TRBD1 (6 bases). This CDR3 has 16 residues. Trimming removed 2 bases from V and 2 bases from J, with 12 bases in between. Germline CDR1 reads ENHRY; CDR2 reads SYGVKD. The CDR3 region is CAISEHRVENTGELFF. The CDR3 nucleotides are TGTGCCATCAGTGAGCACAGGGTGGAAAACACCGGGGAGCTGTTTTTT.

The chain employs TRBV5-4 and TRBJ2-3, with D hard to call. Germline V gives CDR1 SGHNT, CDR2 YYREEE (reference sequence). V lost 3 bases, J lost 4 bases, and 12 bases lay in between. The CDR3 sequence is 14 residues long. CDR3 in DNA: TGTGCCAGCAGCTCCTTCTCAGGAGCAGATACGCAGTATTTT. Protein: CASSSFSGADTQYF.

The chain carries TRBV4-1 and TRBJ2-5; no clear D gene. V shed 2 bases and J shed 7 bases, with 8 bases lying between them. The CDR3 consists of 12 residues. Looked up from germline, CDR1 is MGHRA and CDR2 is YSYEKL. The CDR3 DNA is TGCGCCAGCAGCCAAACCCGGTCGACCCAGTACTTC. As protein: CASSQTRSTQYF.